This is a list of T cell receptor beta chains from one sample in a study of blood T cell repertoires in COVID-19. Libraries were prepared by immunoSEQ multiplex PCR; TCRdb keeps only in-frame clonotypes and omits some of them. The data show 77,000 or so clones, about 85% seen once. Source material: peripheral blood. The receptor set was obtained from a man older than 75 with acute or convalescent COVID-19. The CDR3 runs from the conserved cysteine through the conserved F or W. The order of the fields is V gene, CDR3 length, clone size, D gene, J gene, CDR3 protein, CDR3 DNA. A D gene is named only where the DNA matches it firmly. Size tells how often a clone was seen (once, few, many) or the class of an expanded clone, and some rows leave it out.

v_call: TRBV13; cdr3_length: 16; clone_size: .; d_call: TRBD1; j_call: TRBJ1-2; cdr3_aa: CASSLGRRQGVGGYTF; cdr3_nt: TGTGCCAGCAGCTTAGGCCGTCGACAGGGGGTCGGTGGCTACACCTTC
v_call: TRBV19; cdr3_length: 16; clone_size: once; d_call: .; j_call: TRBJ1-5; cdr3_aa: CASTDRQARSNQPQHF; cdr3_nt: TGTGCCAGTACCGATAGACAGGCTAGAAGCAATCAGCCCCAGCATTTT
v_call: TRBV27; cdr3_length: 13; clone_size: .; d_call: TRBD1; j_call: TRBJ1-2; cdr3_aa: CASSPPTGNGYTF; cdr3_nt: TGTGCCAGCAGTCCCCCGACAGGGAATGGCTACACCTTC
v_call: TRBV7-8; cdr3_length: 13; clone_size: .; d_call: .; j_call: TRBJ1-1; cdr3_aa: CASSLEGTGEAFF; cdr3_nt: TGTGCCAGCAGCTTAGAAGGCACAGGGGAAGCTTTCTTT
v_call: TRBV6-5; cdr3_length: 14; clone_size: .; d_call: TRBD1; j_call: TRBJ2-7; cdr3_aa: CASSNRGVTYEQYF; cdr3_nt: TGTGCCAGCAGTAACAGGGGGGTAACCTACGAGCAGTACTTC
v_call: TRBV28; cdr3_length: 16; clone_size: many; d_call: .; j_call: TRBJ1-2; cdr3_aa: CASSFPAWSGNYGYTF; cdr3_nt: TGTGCCAGCAGTTTTCCCGCTTGGTCAGGGAACTATGGCTACACCTTC
v_call: TRBV5-4; cdr3_length: 13; clone_size: .; d_call: .; j_call: TRBJ1-1; cdr3_aa: CASSLDKNTEAFF; cdr3_nt: TGTGCCAGCAGCTTGGACAAGAACACTGAAGCTTTCTTT
v_call: TRBV5-1; cdr3_length: 16; clone_size: .; d_call: .; j_call: TRBJ2-5; cdr3_aa: CASSQAPGVKQETQYF; cdr3_nt: TGCGCCAGCAGCCAGGCCCCGGGGGTCAAACAAGAGACCCAGTACTTC
v_call: TRBV28; cdr3_length: 13; clone_size: .; d_call: .; j_call: TRBJ2-7; cdr3_aa: CASSPRQTYEQYF; cdr3_nt: TGTGCCAGCAGCCCTCGACAGACCTACGAGCAGTACTTC
v_call: TRBV6-5; cdr3_length: 14; clone_size: .; d_call: .; j_call: TRBJ1-6; cdr3_aa: CASSLGSQNSPLHF; cdr3_nt: TGTGCCAGCAGCCTTGGGAGTCAGAATTCACCCCTCCACTTT